This T cell receptor (beta chain) appears in the sequencing data of a study of regulatory T cells in long-lasting Graves disease (dated by TCRdb to the early 2020s). About the study as a whole: Antithyroid drugs had been taken for less than 3 months by newly diagnosed Graves' disease patients. Patients with persistent Graves' disease were compared with patients with newly diagnosed Graves' disease using TCR sequencing and RNA sequencing of peripheral blood. The study was conducted in China and was registered as a clinical trial. A total of around 35 samples underwent TCR sequencing, from roughly 13 patients with persistent Graves' disease and 20 or so patients with newly diagnosed Graves' disease. Study-wide findings and limitations: Preferential use of TRBV28, TRBJ1-2 and TRBJ2-5 was observed in persistent disease, whereas TRBV20-1 and TRBJ2-1 were favored in newly diagnosed disease. Patients with persistent disease shared more public clonotypes (fewer than 3,000) than newly diagnosed patients did (about 1,000). Compared with newly diagnosed patients, patients with persistent Graves' disease had lower TCR Shannon entropy and fewer highly expanded clones, which suggests clonal expansion. Sequencing and analysis were restricted to the TCR beta chain. The authors acknowledged the small sample size as a limitation that may reduce accuracy. Because the primary lesion, thyroid tissue, could not be accessed, the study looked at peripheral blood alone.

V and J are truncated by 0 bases and 3 bases respectively, leaving an intervening sequence of 6 bases. The germline V gene specifies KGHSH as CDR1 and LQKENI as CDR2. Counted from cysteine to phenylalanine, this CDR3 has 13 amino acids. The only DNA kept is the CDR3, 39 bases in frame from the first base. Libraries were prepared through multiplex PCR. TCRdb names Illumina HiSeq 4000 as the instrument used. To build TCR beta libraries, CDR3 regions were amplified by Arm-PCR using iRepertoire HTBI primers. Before sequencing, the PCR products went through gel purification. Processing in the source paper ran as follows. Gene usage analysis of CDR3 amino acid clonotypes relied on the approximately 60 TRBV and around 13 TRBJ segments identified across samples. COPE and FqMerger were used to merge filtered high-quality paired reads into contigs. BLAST was used to align contigs to the IMGT TRBV, TRBD and TRBJ reference genes, and CDR3 was defined following IMGT. Any clonotype with a frequency above 0.1% was counted as a highly expanded clone. Shannon entropy served as the measure of repertoire diversity, while the Gini coefficient captured V-J evenness. Clonotypes shared by more than one individual were considered public. Through fastp at Q25 and MiXCR, TCRdb rebuilt clones from the public reads, retaining in-frame beta chains. Rows are combined by CDR3 protein, so each entry shows the most common genes and DNA. Clone size and V and J calls follow TCRdb, not the original study. The sample contains 550,000 or so distinct CDR3 sequences, 9.5% to 15% of them found a single time. Of the sample, approximately 9% falls within the top ten clones.

As concerns this clonotype: Its antigen is still unknown. A read error may explain this, as a much larger clone is one base away.

Read against the paper, the sample's time point label means: newly diagnosed GD, antithyroid drugs for less than 3 months. RNA was extracted from PBMCs in TRIzol for both TCR sequencing and RNA sequencing. The diagnosis of Graves' disease was made according to American Thyroid Association guidelines. The patients came from an endocrinology department in Xi'an, China. From each patient, approximately 10 milliliters of peripheral blood was collected into an EDTA anticoagulant tube. Ficoll Paque Plus density gradient separation was used to isolate PBMCs, and no further T cell sorting was done. An Agilent 2100 Bioanalyzer and agarose gel were used to check RNA quality, and a NanoDrop 2000 was used to measure RNA concentration. The same sample was also studied in work on T cells in Graves' hyperthyroidism and ophthalmopathy. The second publication reports: A patient counted as having stable Graves' hyperthyroidism if no progression to ophthalmopathy occurred over 18 months of follow-up. Hyperthyroidism patients were newly diagnosed, with disease duration under 2 months, and aged 18 to 65 years. Any patient with an uncontrolled infection, another autoimmune disease, pregnancy or lactation was excluded. Diagnoses were established on the basis of clinical symptoms, serum thyroxine and TRAb, thyroid ultrasound, and orbital computed tomography. A first-round RT-PCR of the TCR CDR3 used the HTBI primer set with the Qiagen OneStep RT-PCR kit. Most expanded thyroid clonotypes (frequency above 0.001) were also detected in blood, suggesting blood repertoires may reflect thyroid immune responses. In cross-validation, a model built on a 13 V-J signature told ophthalmopathy apart from stable hyperthyroidism with over 85% sensitivity and roughly 81% specificity, and in testing the same model reached 80%/75%. In validation, progression to ophthalmopathy was predicted by the model with roughly 71% sensitivity and approximately 78% specificity, a median of roughly 6.4 months before onset. A discovery cohort of approximately 97 patients, approximately 45 with Graves' ophthalmopathy and 55 to 60 with stable Graves' hyperthyroidism, was used to find distinguishing TCR V-J signatures. An independent validation cohort of about 19 hyperthyroidism patients and about 15 patients who later progressed to ophthalmopathy tested prospective prediction of ophthalmopathy. The 90 to 100 discovery patients were randomly split 7:3 into training and test sets. Thyroid tissue and blood T-cell repertoires from about 6 Graves' hyperthyroidism patients were also compared in the study. Following sampling, methimazole starting at 30 mg daily was given to hyperthyroidism patients, and high-dose intravenous methylprednisolone was given to ophthalmopathy patients. Libraries were constructed in a second round of multiplex PCR, after which size selection and purification were performed. Sequencing of the libraries was done on an Illumina HiSeq2000 using paired-end 100 bp reads. Raw data were processed with SOAPnuke, discarding reads with adapters, uncalled bases, mean Phred below 15, or no exact constant-primer or identifier match. High-quality paired reads were merged using COPE v1.2.5, and each unique nucleotide sequence was defined as a clonotype. MiTCR v1.1 was used to align the clonotypes against IMGT TRBV, TRBD and TRBJ reference segments. Only V-J combinations with frequency above 0.0001, covering about 99% of repertoires, were analysed. The TCS score was defined as F50 (clonal expansion) divided by E x V (chaos), with BLOSUM62-based TCRdist calculated between CDR3 peptides within each V-J. Welch's t-statistics and random forest reduced roughly 530 V-J features to 13, which were used in a naive Bayes classifier (R e1071). No statistical method was used to fix the sample size in advance, and group allocation was not hidden from the investigators. TCR Vbeta CDR3 sequencing of around 130 peripheral blood samples (approximately 44 ophthalmopathy, 75 hyperthyroidism and around 17 progressor patients) is reported in the paper.

The receptor was derived from a woman aged 25 to 45 with Graves disease. Donor details come from another sample of the same person, matched by shared clones. Material: peripheral blood mononuclear cells (PBMCs), obtained at new diagnosis, from a patient treated with antithyroid drugs. The chain links TRBV18 with TRBJ2-7, with no confidently assigned D gene. CDR3 sequence: CASSPPQCYEQYF. In nucleotides, the sequence is TGTGCCAGCTCACCACCACAGTGCTACGAGCAGTACTTC.